A single sample gave rise to the 5 T cell receptor beta chains below, sequenced in a study of PD-1 blockade in classical Hodgkin lymphoma. Some clones are missing from TCRdb's copy, which holds only in-frame ones; the method was immunoSEQ multiplex PCR. The repertoire holds around 13,000 clones, with 80% to 85% as singletons. Relapses following autologous stem cell transplantation were seen in all patients, with brentuximab vedotin exposure varying. Here the sequenced sample was peripheral blood mononuclear cells (PBMCs), taken at baseline. These receptor sequences come from a human donor with classical Hodgkin lymphoma.

The chain recombines TRBV5-1 with TRBJ1-6; 7 nucleotides match TRBD1. Germline lookup yields CDR1 SGHRS and CDR2 YFSETQ. With V trimmed by 1 base and J by 9 bases, 1 base remained unmatched. This CDR3 is built from 13 residues. The CDR3 DNA sequence: TGCGCCAGCAGCTTGTACAGGGGTTCACCCCTCCACTTT. Translating it yields CASSLYRGSPLHF. Combining the CDR3 with reference TRBV5-1 and TRBJ1-6 gives the whole variable domain KAGVTQTPRYLIKTRGQQVTLSCSPISGHRSVSWYQQTPGQGLQFLFEYFSETQRNKGNFPGRFSGRQFSNSRSEMNVSTLELGDSALYLCASSLYRGSPLHFGNGTRLTVT.

The chain combines TRBV6-6 with TRBJ1-4; D is unclear. The V and J ends lost 2 bases and 5 bases respectively, with 9 bases between them. Germline CDR1 MNHNY, CDR2 SVGAGI (reference sequence). CDR3 size: 14 residues. The CDR3 DNA sequence: TGTGCCAGCAGTTACATTACGGAAAATGAAAAACTGTTTTTT. Translating gives CASSYITENEKLFF.

This chain links TRBV7-2 with TRBJ2-7; 9 nucleotides agree with TRBD1. V shed 5 bases, J shed 0 bases, and the junction held 2 bases outside the gene matches. The CDR3 runs to 14 residues. The V gene's germline CDR1 is SGHTA and CDR2 FQGNSA. CDR3 DNA: TGTGCCAGCAGCCCGGACAGGGGCTCCTACGAGCAGTACTTC. Its translation is CASSPDRGSYEQYF. Supplemented by reference TRBV7-2 and TRBJ2-7, the full variable domain reads GAGVSQSPSNKVTEKGKDVELRCDPISGHTALYWYRQSLGQGLEFLIYFQGNSAPDKSGLPSDRFSAERTGGSVSTLTIQRTQQEDSAVYLCASSPDRGSYEQYFGPGTRLTVT.

The genes are TRBV27 and TRBJ2-7; 10 bases fit TRBD2. With 6 bases clipped from V and 2 bases from J, the junction kept 4 bases outside the gene matches. The CDR3 length is 14 residues. Per the germline V gene, CDR1 is MNHEY and CDR2 is SMNVEV (reference sequence). CDR3 protein: CASRSSGRAYEQYF. DNA for the CDR3: TGTGCCAGCAGGTCTAGCGGGAGAGCCTACGAGCAGTACTTC.

This clone has more than one count but fewer than ten. This chain connects TRBV7-9 to TRBJ2-1; 8 nucleotides match TRBD2. V shed 4 bases and J 9 bases; nucleotides not matched to a gene: 8. The CDR3 spans 14 residues. CDR1 and CDR2 (germline): SEHNR, FQNEAQ (reference sequence). The CDR3 loop is CASSSVAGKSEQFF. The CDR3 bases are TGTGCCAGCAGCTCTGTAGCGGGAAAGAGTGAGCAGTTCTTC.